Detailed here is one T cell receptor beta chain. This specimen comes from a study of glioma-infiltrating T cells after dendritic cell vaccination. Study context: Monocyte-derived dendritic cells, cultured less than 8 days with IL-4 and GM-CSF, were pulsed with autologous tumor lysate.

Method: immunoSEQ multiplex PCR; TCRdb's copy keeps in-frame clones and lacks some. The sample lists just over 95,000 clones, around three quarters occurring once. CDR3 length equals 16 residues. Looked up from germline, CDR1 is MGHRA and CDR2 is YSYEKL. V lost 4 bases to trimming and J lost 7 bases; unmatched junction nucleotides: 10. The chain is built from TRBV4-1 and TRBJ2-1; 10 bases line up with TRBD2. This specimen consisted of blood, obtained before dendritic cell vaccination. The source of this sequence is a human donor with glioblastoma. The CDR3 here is CASSRTLAGYGNEQFF. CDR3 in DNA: TGCGCCAGCAGCCGAACACTAGCGGGGTATGGAAATGAGCAGTTCTTC.